The 14 T cell receptor beta chains below were found in one sample sequenced in a study of T cells in Graves' hyperthyroidism and ophthalmopathy. The source material, RNA transcripts, was used to amplify TCR beta CDR3 regions. With the HTBI primer set, the TCR CDR3 went through a first round of RT-PCR. TCRdb processed the multiplex PCR reads anew with MiXCR; each CDR3 protein has one entry. The table shows some 350,000 distinct CDR3 sequences, with approximately 19% occurring only once. The specimen was blood. These receptors were obtained from a woman under 30 with Graves' hyperthyroidism.

This clonotype was counted at least ten times. The CDR3 DNA is TGCAGTGCTAGGGACAGGGGGACGTCCGGGGAGCTGTTTTTT. Amino acid sequence: CSARDRGTSGELFF. The chain carries TRBV20-1 and TRBJ2-2; 10 nucleotides line up with TRBD1. Germline V CDR1 and CDR2: DFQATT, SNEGSKA (reference sequence). This CDR3 is built from 14 residues. The V gene end was trimmed by 3 bases and the J gene end by 6 bases; junction bases not matched to a gene: 4.

This clonotype was observed at least ten times. This rearrangement joins TRBV7-3 to TRBJ2-5; TRBD1 might be the D (6 bases). V lost 8 bases and J lost 2, with 15 bases in between. Germline V lookup: CDR1 SGHTA, CDR2 FQGTGA. The CDR3 consists of 14 residues. CDR3 amino acids: CASPLGGPQETQYF. The CDR3 region has the DNA TGTGCCAGCCCCCTTGGGGGCCCACAAGAGACCCAGTACTTC.

At least ten counts were recorded for this clonotype. The chain carries TRBV7-3 and TRBJ2-7; D gene ambiguous. V lost 1 base and J lost 2, with 6 bases in between. Looked up from germline, CDR1 is SGHTA and CDR2 is FQGTGA. The CDR3 consists of 13 residues. CDR3 amino acids: CASSLNPAYEQYF. In DNA form, the CDR3 reads TGTGCCAGCAGCTTAAACCCCGCCTACGAGCAGTACTTC.

On this clonotype itself: A much bigger clone sits one base away, suggesting this may be a read error. Written as DNA, the CDR3 is TGTGCCAGCAGCTTGACTGGGGGCGGGGAGACCAAGTACTTC. It encodes CASSLTGGGETKYF. This chain joins TRBV5-4 and TRBJ2-5; D is perhaps TRBD1 or TRBD2 (6 bases each). The CDR3 length is 14 residues. Germline-derived CDR1 and CDR2 are SGHNT and YYREEE (reference sequence).

The chain has TRBV4-1 and TRBJ1-5; no clear D. The CDR3 is 15 amino acids. Germline V CDR1 and CDR2: MGHRA, YSYEKL. Trimming cost V 1 base and J 4 bases, with 11 bases left between them. In DNA form, the CDR3 reads TGCGCCAGCAGCCAAGTTCGAGGGCTTAATCAGCCCCAGCATTTT. It translates to CASSQVRGLNQPQHF.

The V gene is TRBV20-1, the J gene TRBJ2-4, with D uncertain. The V and J ends lost 3 bases and 6 bases respectively, with 9 bases between them. The CDR3 is 12 amino acids. Germline CDR1 is DFQATT and CDR2 is SNEGSKA (reference sequence). CDR3: CSASVPSNIQYF. The CDR3 DNA sequence: TGCAGTGCTAGCGTTCCATCAAACATTCAGTACTTC.

This clonotype was seen ten or more times. The final CDR3 position lacks the conserved phenylalanine or tryptophan, pointing to a likely read error. The chain joins TRBV27 to TRBJ1-2; 8 nucleotides agree with TRBD1. In germline, CDR1 is MNHEY, CDR2 SMNVEV (reference sequence). Germline trimming cut 6 bases from V and 1 base from J; bases unmatched to any gene: 4. The CDR3 length is 14 residues. The CDR3 protein is CASRGTGVNYGYTL. In nucleotides, the CDR3 is TGTGCCAGCAGAGGGACAGGCGTTAACTATGGCTACACCCTC.

This clonotype has at least ten counts. This chain links TRBV12-3 or TRBV12-4 with TRBJ2-7, with a possible D match to TRBD1 (5 bases). This CDR3 spans 14 amino acids. Trimming took off 6 bases at V and 0 bases at J, with 12 bases between the two ends. The CDR3 DNA sequence: TGTGCCAGCAGGCAAGGGGTTAACTCCTACGAGCAGTACTTC. It yields the protein CASRQGVNSYEQYF.

This clonotype was observed at least ten times. This chain uses TRBV5-1 with TRBJ2-7; D is uncertain. Trimming took 4 bases from V and 2 from J, leaving 16 bases between them. The CDR3 has 15 residues. Looked up from germline, CDR1 is SGHRS and CDR2 is YFSETQ. CDR3 residues: CASSPELFSTYEQYF. The DNA for the CDR3 is TGCGCCAGCAGCCCCGAATTGTTCTCGACCTACGAGCAGTACTTC.

The sample holds many counts of this clonotype. The V and J genes are TRBV20-1 and TRBJ2-5, with 12 positions matching TRBD2. CDR3 length equals 16 residues. CDR1 is DFQATT, CDR2 SNEGSKA, per germline (reference sequence). The trim removed 2 bases at V and 4 bases at J, leaving 8 bases unmatched. CDR3 DNA: TGCAGTGCTAGACCTCCTAGCGGGGGGGAAGTAGAGACCCAGTACTTC. Translating gives CSARPPSGGEVETQYF.

This clonotype was recorded at least ten times. The V gene is TRBV29-1, the J gene TRBJ1-1, with D unresolved. The V end lost 6 bases, the J end lost 5 bases, and 13 bases lay between the germline ends. The CDR3 covers 12 residues. Germline CDR1 and CDR2: SQVTM and ANQGSEA. CDR3 coding DNA: TGCAGCGTAGTGGAGATGGGGACTGAAGCTTTCTTT. Translating gives CSVVEMGTEAFF.

This clonotype was seen many times. The chain carries TRBV19 and TRBJ2-2, with TRBD1 identical over 11 bases. With V trimmed by 5 bases and J by 5 bases, 7 bases remained unmatched. The V gene's germline CDR1 is LNHDA and CDR2 SQIVND (reference sequence). This CDR3 spans 16 amino acids. CDR3 residues: CASSAGQGAGTGELFF. Here the CDR3 DNA reads TGTGCCAGTAGTGCCGGACAGGGGGCGGGAACCGGGGAGCTGTTTTTT.

There are many counts of this clonotype. The chain links TRBV5-1 to TRBJ1-2; 10 bases fit TRBD1. Germline V gene sequence: CDR1 SGHRS, CDR2 YFSETQ. This CDR3 spans 16 amino acids. V gave up 2 bases and J gave up 2 bases; unmatched junction bases: 6. CDR3 nucleotide sequence: TGCGCCAGCAGCTTCACACAGGGACAGGGGAACTATGGCTACACCTTC. Encoded protein: CASSFTQGQGNYGYTF.

This clonotype appeared a few times. The chain links TRBV12-3 or TRBV12-4 to TRBJ1-5, with D possibly being TRBD1 (5 bases). The CDR3 covers 15 residues. Trimming removed 6 bases from V and 7 bases from J, with 19 bases in between. This CDR3 reads CASSPGGDRRQPQHF. The CDR3 DNA follows: TGTGCCAGCAGCCCCGGGGGGGATCGGCGGCAGCCCCAGCATTTT.